These 20 T cell receptor beta chains were all obtained from the same sample, sequenced in a study of regulatory T cells in long-lasting Graves disease. The sample's time point: newly diagnosed GD, antithyroid drugs for less than 3 months. Making the TCR library involved RNA that had been extracted from PBMCs. Arm-PCR with iRepertoire HTBI primers amplified the CDR3 regions for these TCR beta libraries. TCRdb itself ran the multiplex PCR reads through MiXCR, one entry per CDR3 protein. The repertoire holds 300,000 to 450,000 distinct CDR3 sequences, with roughly 15% as singletons. This material consisted of peripheral blood mononuclear cells (PBMCs), taken at new diagnosis, from a patient treated with antithyroid drugs. The receptor source for this set is a female donor with Graves disease.

In its sample, this clonotype was seen many times. Here the CDR3 reads CASSYTILRQGLDDSPLHF. Written as DNA, the CDR3 is TGTGCCAGCAGCTATACGATCTTACGCCAGGGTCTTGACGATTCACCCCTCCACTTT. V is TRBV11-2 and J is TRBJ1-6, with D perhaps matching TRBD1 (5 bases). Between the trimmed V and J ends, which lost 4 bases and 8 bases, there was a span of 27 bases. The germline CDR1 and CDR2 sequences are SGHAT and FQNNGV. The CDR3 runs 19 residues.

A few counts support this clonotype. A much larger clone lies a single base off, so this may be a read error. The V gene is TRBV6-2 or TRBV6-3, the J gene TRBJ1-2, with TRBD1 matching over 7 bases. V lost 5 bases, J lost 5 bases, and 8 bases stayed unmatched. The germline V gene has CDR1 MNHEY and CDR2 SVGEGT. This CDR3 spans 14 amino acids. This CDR3 is CASSLDRSDYGYTF. In nucleotides, the CDR3 is TGTGCCAGCAGTCTGGACAGGAGCGATTATGGCTACACCTTC.

Notes on this clonotype: A read error is likely here: a far larger clone is one base away. The chain combines TRBV7-2 with TRBJ1-2; a weak D match, TRBD1 (6 bases). Germline CDR1 and CDR2: SGHTA and FQGNSA. This CDR3 is 18 amino acids long. The CDR3 bases are TGTGCCTGCAGCTCCCTCCGAGTGGGGGGGCGCAGAGAGGATGGCTACACCTTC. Amino acid sequence: CACSSLRVGGRREDGYTF.

The rearrangement uses TRBV4-1 and TRBJ1-5; tentatively, D is TRBD1 (6 bases). Per germline, CDR1 MGHRA and CDR2 YSYEKL. There are 15 residues in the CDR3. V was clipped by 1 base and J by 2 bases, with 9 bases between them. The CDR3 DNA follows: TGCGCCAGCAGCCAAGGACAGGCGGGCAATCAGCCCCAGCATTTT. It codes for CASSQGQAGNQPQHF.

This clonotype has ten or more counts. The V and J genes are TRBV6-6 and TRBJ2-4, with 10 bases fitting TRBD2. This CDR3 comprises 19 residues. Germline loops: CDR1 MNHNY, CDR2 SVGAGI (reference sequence). V dropped 0 bases and J dropped 3; count of bases not matched to a gene: 11. The CDR3 spells CASSYSTGLAIRGKNIQYF. In DNA, the CDR3 is TGTGCCAGCAGTTACTCGACGGGACTAGCGATCAGGGGCAAAAACATTCAGTACTTC.

This clonotype was recorded many times. This rearrangement joins TRBV28 to TRBJ2-3; maybe TRBD2 (6 bases). Germline loops: CDR1 MDHEN, CDR2 SYDVKM. The CDR3 length is 15 residues. V lost 6 bases and J 0 bases, leaving 13 bases between the germline ends. The CDR3 reads CASSLPSGSTDTQYF. In DNA, the CDR3 is TGTGCCAGCAGCTTACCAAGCGGGAGCACAGATACGCAGTATTTT.

This clonotype has only a few counts. V and J are TRBV5-1 and TRBJ2-7; TRBD2 might be the D (5 bases). The CDR3 length is 15 residues. The V and J ends lost 0 bases and 3 bases respectively, with 13 bases between them. The germline CDR1 and CDR2 sequences are SGHRS and YFSETQ. CDR3 in DNA: TGCGCCAGCAGCTTGGGGGGAGATGGGTTCTACGAGCAGTACTTC. It is translated as CASSLGGDGFYEQYF.

The chain combines TRBV20-1 with TRBJ2-7; D is uncertain. Germline V gives CDR1 DFQATT, CDR2 SNEGSKA (reference sequence). CDR3 length equals 12 residues. V lost 3 bases to trimming and J lost 3 bases, with 9 bases between them. The CDR3 spells CSASGKIYEQYF. For the CDR3, the DNA is TGCAGTGCTAGTGGGAAAATCTACGAGCAGTACTTC.

This chain links TRBV11-2 with TRBJ2-2; D ambiguous. V lost 4 bases and J 2 bases, leaving 14 bases between the germline ends. The CDR3 runs 16 residues. Germline CDR1 SGHAT, CDR2 FQNNGV. DNA of the CDR3: TGTGCCAGCAGCTCGGTTAGGACCGTAAACACCGGGGAGCTGTTTTTT. Translating gives CASSSVRTVNTGELFF.

The chain has TRBV11-2 and TRBJ2-7; 8 bases are a match to TRBD2. Germline V CDR1 and CDR2: SGHAT, FQNNGV. The CDR3 sequence is 15 residues long. V was clipped by 1 base and J by 2 bases; unmatched bases: 4. In DNA form, the CDR3 reads TGTGCCAGCAGCTTAGCGGGAGGGAAAACCTACGAGCAGTACTTC. Residues: CASSLAGGKTYEQYF.

The rearrangement joins TRBV5-1 to TRBJ1-6; 7 nucleotides align to TRBD1. V lost 0 bases to trimming and J lost 15 bases; unmatched junction nucleotides: 12. Looked up from germline, CDR1 is SGHRS and CDR2 is YFSETQ. The CDR3 is made up of 15 amino acids. The CDR3 spells CASSLVPGGNLLLHF. The CDR3 nucleotides read TGCGCCAGCAGCTTGGTCCCAGGGGGGAATTTACTCCTCCACTTT.

This clonotype was counted many times. This chain links TRBV12-3 or TRBV12-4 with TRBJ2-7; 8 nucleotides agree with TRBD2. The CDR3 has 15 residues. V shed 4 bases and J 2 bases; nucleotides not matched to a gene: 7. CDR3 in DNA: TGTGCCAGCAGTTCCCCGGGGGGGGGAGCCTACGAGCAGTACTTC. Protein product: CASSSPGGGAYEQYF.

The chain couples TRBV5-4 to TRBJ2-6; D perhaps matches TRBD1 (5 bases). V was shortened by 0 bases and J by 2 bases, with 6 bases between the two germline ends. CDR3 size: 15 residues. CDR1 and CDR2 (germline): SGHNT, YYREEE (reference sequence). The CDR3 sequence is CASSLEGPGANVLTF. CDR3 nucleotides: TGTGCCAGCAGCTTGGAGGGGCCTGGGGCCAACGTCCTGACTTTC.

The J gene is TRBJ1-2, the V gene TRBV4-3, with D uncertain. CDR3 length: 16 residues. Germline V gene sequence: CDR1 LGHNA, CDR2 YSLEER. Trimming removed 1 base from V and 4 bases from J, with 16 bases in between. The chain's CDR3 is CASSQGLREGFYGYTF. The CDR3 region has the DNA TGCGCCAGCAGCCAAGGCCTTCGAGAGGGCTTCTATGGCTACACCTTC.

At least ten counts were recorded for this clonotype. The gene calls are TRBV2 and TRBJ2-6, with D possibly TRBD2 on 6 matching bases. The CDR3 loop spans 15 amino acids. Between the trimmed V and J ends, which lost 2 bases and 4 bases, there was a span of 9 bases. The germline CDR1 and CDR2 sequences are SNHLY and FYNNEI. The CDR3 sequence is CASSETGSGANVLTF. CDR3 nucleotides: TGTGCCAGCAGTGAAACCGGGAGCGGGGCCAACGTCCTGACTTTC.

This clonotype was detected ten times or more. The chain recombines TRBV28 with TRBJ2-7, with D unclear. Trimming shortened V by 7 bases and J by 7 bases, and 23 bases separated the two germline ends. From germline, CDR1 is MDHEN and CDR2 SYDVKM. The CDR3 contains 15 residues. The DNA for the CDR3 is TGTGCCAGCACCCCTCCCGAAGGCCTGGCTGGGGAGCAGTACTTC. Protein product: CASTPPEGLAGEQYF.

There are a few counts of this clonotype. The chain carries TRBV7-9 and TRBJ1-4, with D uncertain. Germline assignment: CDR1 SEHNR and CDR2 FQNEAQ (reference sequence). CDR3 size: 14 residues. V gave up 1 base and J gave up 5 bases, with 8 bases separating them. The CDR3 region has the DNA TGTGCCAGCAGCTTAGTCAGGATGAATGAAAAACTGTTTTTT. It yields the protein CASSLVRMNEKLFF.

This sequence joins TRBV25-1 and TRBJ2-7, with D possibly matching TRBD2 (5 bases). The CDR3 totals 13 residues. V was cut by 2 bases and J by 2 bases, with 7 bases left in between. Per the germline V gene, CDR1 is MGHDK and CDR2 is SYGVNS. The CDR3 loop is CASSEGGPYEQYF. The CDR3, as DNA: TGTGCCAGCAGTGAAGGAGGCCCCTACGAGCAGTACTTC.

This clonotype was picked up many times. V is TRBV30 and J is TRBJ2-3; D not resolved. Germline V gene lookup returns CDR1 GTSNPN and CDR2 SVGIG (reference sequence). The CDR3 runs 12 residues. Trimming took off 1 base at V and 3 bases at J, with 5 bases between the two ends. The CDR3: CAWSDNTDTQYF. In DNA, the CDR3 is TGTGCCTGGAGTGATAATACAGATACGCAGTATTTT.

V is TRBV6-1 and J is TRBJ1-2; 7 nucleotides match TRBD1. The germline V gene encodes CDR1 MNHNS and CDR2 SASEGT. CDR3 size: 13 residues. V lost 6 bases and J lost 12; bases outside the gene matches: 13. CDR3 DNA: TGTGCCAGCAGGCAACAGGGGTTGGGGGGCCACACCTTC. It translates to CASRQQGLGGHTF.